This T cell receptor beta chain was captured in a study of blood T cell repertoires in COVID-19. Study context: From the United States, Italy and Spain came samples of acute and convalescent COVID-19. Sources were T cells, B-cell-depleted T cells, or PBMCs; the material itself was cDNA or gDNA.

This CDR3 contains 13 residues. Trimming took 6 bases from V and 0 from J, leaving 6 bases between them. Germline assignment: CDR1 MNHEY and CDR2 SMNVEV (reference sequence). As originally analysed: Cell counts per sample came from amplifying reference gene primers. Measured with immunoSEQ multiplex PCR; TCRdb has only the in-frame clones, and not every one. From that table come the V and J calls and clone size; the DNA was used to work out D and trimming. The sample records 250,000 to 300,000 clones, over 80% being singletons. This TCR was sampled from a woman between 40 and 50 years old with acute or convalescent COVID-19. The V and J genes are TRBV27 and TRBJ1-5; D is undetermined. The sample consisted of peripheral blood. CDR3 region: CASRLYSNQPQHF. The CDR3 DNA is TGTGCCAGCAGACTATATAGCAATCAGCCCCAGCATTTT.